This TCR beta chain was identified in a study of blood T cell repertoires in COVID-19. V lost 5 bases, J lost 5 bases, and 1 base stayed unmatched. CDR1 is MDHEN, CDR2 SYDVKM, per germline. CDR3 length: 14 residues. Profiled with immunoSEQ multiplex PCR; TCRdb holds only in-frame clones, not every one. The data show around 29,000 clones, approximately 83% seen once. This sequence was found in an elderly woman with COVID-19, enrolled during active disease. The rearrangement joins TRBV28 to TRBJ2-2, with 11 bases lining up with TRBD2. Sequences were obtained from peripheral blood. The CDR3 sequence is CASSRLAGTGELFF. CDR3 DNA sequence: TGTGCCAGCAGTCGACTAGCGGGGACCGGGGAGCTGTTTTTT.